This TCR beta chain was profiled in a study of naive and memory T cell subsets (dated by TCRdb to 2016 to 2017). Background on the whole study: The study applied an open-source, UMI-based TCR alpha and beta sequencing pipeline to sorted naive and memory peripheral blood T cell subsets. The results of the functional CMV T cell responses matched the IgG serology results in every case. RNA was DNase-treated and reverse transcribed with TCR constant-region primers, mostly using SuperScript III.

This clonotype appeared a single time. What this receptor recognizes is not known. No much larger clonotype is one base removed from it; base qualities were not supplied. One read offers little support. The study at large found these results: Once error correction was done, more than 85% of naive TCR sequences showed up just once, which made the naive abundance distributions much steeper than those of the memory subsets. RNA-based TCR counts may be influenced by expression changes linked to T cell activation and differentiation. No ground truth was available to validate the repertoire findings for the naive and memory subsets. A few larger clonotypes were found in naive repertoires, especially CD8, and these larger clonotypes were possibly memory cells re-expressing CD45RA. In both CD4 and CD8 cells, the Gini index increased while Shannon and inverse Simpson diversity decreased from naive through CM, EM and EMRA. Single alpha or beta chain sequences, rather than paired alpha/beta receptors, were used to define clonotypes. TCR abundance followed a power law with an exponent that was different for naive and memory subsets but consistent across the three individuals.

From the second PCR step on, the TCR alpha and beta chain libraries were amplified in separate reactions. The CMV status of each donor was determined by measuring IFNgamma production from CD4+ T cells after fresh PBMCs had been stimulated overnight with CMV viral lysate. Using Miltenyi beads, CD4 T cells were first positively selected, and CD8 T cells were then positively selected from the CD4-negative fraction. Cells were stained for CD3, CD4, CD8, CD45RA, CD27 and a live/dead dye and were sorted on a BD Aria II into four subsets based on CD45RA and CD27. A few healthy volunteers provided blood, and the blood of each volunteer was split into CD4 and CD8 T cells and then into four differentiation subsets. Around 120 ml of peripheral blood was collected from each donor, and PBMC were isolated from the blood using Ficoll-Paque PLUS density-gradient centrifugation. Sorted cells were lysed in RLT buffer, after which RNA was extracted using a Qiagen RNeasy kit and stored at -80 degrees C.

Trimming costs V 1 base and J 0 bases, and their ends lie 9 bases apart. For CDR1 and CDR2, the germline V gene lists KGHDR and SFDVKD. The CDR3, cysteine through phenylalanine, is 16 amino acids long. Only the CDR3 region is kept as DNA, spanning 48 bases read in frame from base 1. Library construction relied on UMI-ligation and nested PCR. The beta constant-region primer was an equimolar mix of two oligonucleotides covering both TRBC1 and TRBC2. The ligated cDNA went through four rounds of PCR with nested alpha and beta constant-region primers together with the SP2 primer. A single-stranded oligonucleotide bearing the SP2 primer plus a 12-nucleotide UMI was ligated onto the 3' end of the cDNA by T4 RNA ligase 1. Incubation of the ligation reaction lasted about 19-24 hours at 16 degrees C. PCR2 was typically run as a SYBR Green qPCR and stopped at a predetermined threshold to prevent over-amplification. All purifications after the first were performed with Agencourt AMPure XP magnetic beads. Libraries were quantified by Qubit and checked on a TapeStation, with a main peak expected near 650 bp. Pooled libraries were sequenced on an Illumina MiSeq with v2 2x251 paired-end kits, typically giving roughly 0.95-2 million reads per sample. Each sample library was pooled at 4 to 5 nM, and about 5-7.5% PhiX was included to improve cluster recognition. The source study handled its data this way. FASTQ reads processed by Demultiplexor were assigned V and J genes by Decombinator through tag matching that tolerated a single base-pair mismatch. Collapsinator used UMIs to correct both sequencing errors and frequency errors arising from PCR heterogeneity. TCRs were translated and CDR3s were extracted from the conserved cysteine to the FGXG phenylalanine by CDR3Translator, with non-productive sequences being flagged. Gini, Shannon entropy and inverse Simpson indices were calculated on repertoires subsampled to equal numbers of UMI-defined TCRs. Within the linear range, a power law was fitted by maximum likelihood to the distributions of clonotype abundance. On one naive CD8 sample, the pipeline and MIGEC gave similar UMI counts, unique TCR numbers and clonal distributions. One analysis removed from the naive repertoire any naive TCRs that were also present in any memory subset from the same donor. The repertoires were searched for under 7,500 CMV-associated CDR3 sequences that had been compiled from VDJdb and a published dataset. The public reads were quality trimmed at Q25 with fastp and then assembled into clones with MiXCR by TCRdb, keeping productive beta chains. Here each entry gathers all rows of one CDR3 protein and keeps the most common genes and DNA. The authors' filters were not applied to this entry. The sample records just over 80,000 distinct CDR3 sequences, approximately 10% of which are singletons. The leading ten clones occupy 1.2% of the sample.

This TCR came from a human donor in good health. The sequencing sample was made of naive CD8+ T cells from blood. The sample's cell subset or site label, in plain terms: naive T cells, CD45RA high CD27+. This chain is built from TRBV24-1 and TRBJ2-1; a confident D gene designation cannot be given. The sequenced DNA: TGTGCCACCAGTGATTTCGGGCGGAGCTCCTACAATGAGCAGTTCTTC. It translates to CATSDFGRSSYNEQFF.